Each of the 27 T cell receptor beta chains below was sequenced from the same sample in a study of CD8 T cells in ankylosing spondylitis. Study-level results: What appeared characteristic of ankylosing spondylitis blood was a TCR beta motif of 7 or 8 highly homologous variants.

In TCRdb, the 5' RACE reads were re-called with MiXCR into one record per CDR3 protein. The repertoire holds a few hundred thousand distinct CDR3 sequences, with under 20% as singletons. No antigens are known for them. The sample taken for sequencing was blood, either unsorted or a sorted T cell fraction (not recorded which). These receptors originate from a male donor with ankylosing spondylitis.

This chain links TRBV29-1 with TRBJ1-1; maybe TRBD1 (6 bases). The germline V and J ends were trimmed by 7 bases and 4 bases, with 19 bases remaining between them. CDR3 size: 14 residues. Germline assignment: CDR1 SQVTM and CDR2 ANQGSEA. As DNA, the CDR3 is TGCAGCGCCCTTAGGGGGGACGGTGGCACTGAAGCTTTCTTT. Protein: CSALRGDGGTEAFF.

This clonotype was detected only a few times. This chain connects TRBV7-3 to TRBJ1-1; D possibly corresponds to TRBD1 (5 bases). The CDR3 loop spans 13 amino acids. Germline V gene lookup returns CDR1 SGHTA and CDR2 FQGTGA. Trimming cost V 2 bases and J 4 bases, with 8 bases left between them. CDR3: CASSLLGTTEAFF. In DNA, the CDR3 is TGTGCCAGCAGCTTATTAGGGACCACTGAAGCTTTCTTT. Full variable domain (remainder filled in from reference TRBV7-3 and TRBJ1-1): GAGVSQTPSNKVTEKGKYVELRCDPISGHTALYWYRQSLGQGPEFLIYFQGTGAADDSGLPNDRFFAVRPEGSVSTLKIQRTERGDSAVYLCASSLLGTTEAFFGQGTRLTVV.

This clonotype occurred a few times. The chain employs TRBV5-1 and TRBJ2-1; 8 bases line up with TRBD2. Losses at the gene ends were 1 base for V and 0 bases for J; bases not matched to a gene: 6. The germline V gene has CDR1 SGHRS and CDR2 YFSETQ. The CDR3 runs to 17 residues. Written as DNA, the CDR3 is TGCGCCAGCAGCTTGAGGGCGGGGGGCAGCTCCTACAATGAGCAGTTCTTC. Translated, it gives CASSLRAGGSSYNEQFF.

This clonotype was observed a handful of times. The V and J genes are TRBV4-2 and TRBJ2-1; the D gene is possibly TRBD2 (5 bases). Germline CDR1 and CDR2: LGHNA and YNFKEQ. V was clipped by 4 bases and J by 6 bases, with 13 bases between them. This CDR3 spans 14 amino acids. CDR3 in amino acids: CASSPSDYPNEQFF. CDR3 sequence (DNA): TGTGCCAGCAGCCCATCCGACTACCCCAATGAGCAGTTCTTC.

This clonotype has ten or more counts. The V call is TRBV10-3, the J call TRBJ1-5; 7 nucleotides align to TRBD1. V dropped 6 bases and J dropped 3; count of bases not matched to a gene: 2. Germline V gives CDR1 ENHRY, CDR2 SYGVKD. This CDR3 is built from 13 residues. CDR3 loop: CAIRGQPNQPQHF. CDR3 DNA sequence: TGTGCCATCAGGGGACAGCCCAATCAGCCCCAGCATTTT.

The chain combines TRBV18 with TRBJ1-5, with 10 bases lining up with TRBD1. J was trimmed by 4 bases and V by 0 bases; bases with no gene match: 0. Germline CDR1 is KGHSH and CDR2 is LQKENI. The CDR3 length is 15 residues. DNA for the CDR3: TGTGCCAGCTCACCACCGGGACAGGGGAATCAGCCCCAGCATTTT. Protein: CASSPPGQGNQPQHF.

This sequence joins TRBV7-2 and TRBJ2-5, with D possibly TRBD2 on 5 matching bases. There are 16 residues in the CDR3. CDR1 and CDR2 (germline): SGHTA, FQGNSA. V lost 5 bases and J lost 1, with 17 bases in between. The CDR3, as DNA: TGTGCCAGCAGCCCCGGGGTAGCGAACCCCCAAGAGACCCAGTACTTC. Translated, it gives CASSPGVANPQETQYF.

V gene TRBV2 combines with J gene TRBJ2-3, with 8 bases fitting TRBD2. CDR3 length equals 13 residues. The V and J ends lost 7 bases and 9 bases, in that order; junction bases with no gene match: 9. Germline CDR1 SNHLY, CDR2 FYNNEI. CDR3 sequence reads: CASKGLASGTQYF. The CDR3 nucleotides read TGTGCCAGCAAAGGACTAGCCTCGGGGACGCAGTATTTT. Complete variable domain (other parts from reference TRBV2 and TRBJ2-3): EPEVTQTPSHQVTQMGQEVILRCVPISNHLYFYWYRQILGQKVEFLVSFYNNEISEKSEIFDDQFSVERPDGSNFTLKIRSTKLEDSAMYFCASKGLASGTQYFGPGTRLTVL.

This clonotype came up a few times. Relative to the germline gene, one junction end is altered; a read error may explain this. The chain has TRBV12-3 or TRBV12-4 and TRBJ2-1; 7 bases align to TRBD2. The length of the CDR3 is 19 residues. CDR3 in DNA: TGTGCCCGCAGTTTCCGAAGGGGTTTAGCGGGCTACTCCTACAATGAGCAGTTCTTC. It is translated as CARSFRRGLAGYSYNEQFF.

This clonotype was detected ten times or more. The chain is built from TRBV5-1 and TRBJ2-5; 11 nucleotides align to TRBD1. V shed 3 bases, J shed 4 bases, and the junction held 20 bases outside the gene matches. The CDR3 is made up of 20 amino acids. The germline gives CDR1 SGHRS, CDR2 YFSETQ. The CDR3 coding sequence is TGCGCCAGCAGCTCTACCACTTATTCAGGACAGGGGGCATCGAGAGAGACCCAGTACTTC. Translation: CASSSTTYSGQGASRETQYF.

This clonotype has only a few counts. J is TRBJ2-1 and V is TRBV6-5, with a weak D call TRBD2 (7 bases). The CDR3 runs 14 residues. Trimming cost V 0 bases and J 8 bases, with 11 bases left between them. The germline gives CDR1 MNHEY, CDR2 SVGAGI. The CDR3 loop is CASSYSRGRDEQFF. The CDR3 bases are TGTGCCAGCAGTTACTCTAGGGGGAGGGATGAGCAGTTCTTC.

This clonotype has only a few counts. The chain links TRBV19 to TRBJ2-2; TRBD2 might be the D (7 bases). V was clipped by 2 bases and J by 1 base, with 14 bases between them. The CDR3 has 17 amino acids. CDR1 and CDR2 (germline): LNHDA, SQIVND (reference sequence). The chain's CDR3 is CASSIPGGGKNTGELFF. DNA for the CDR3: TGTGCCAGTAGTATACCCGGCGGGGGCAAGAACACCGGGGAGCTGTTTTTT.

The chain has TRBV4-1 and TRBJ1-2, with D maybe TRBD1 (6 bases). CDR1 MGHRA and CDR2 YSYEKL come from the germline V gene. V was clipped by 1 base and J by 3 bases, with 15 bases between them. The CDR3 has 16 residues. The CDR3 reads CASSQAEGQTYYGYTF. CDR3 in DNA: TGCGCCAGCAGCCAAGCCGAAGGACAGACCTACTATGGCTACACCTTC.

This clonotype was seen only a few times. The chain has TRBV5-1 and TRBJ2-2; D not resolved. CDR3 length: 17 amino acids. Per germline, CDR1 SGHRS and CDR2 YFSETQ. V dropped 2 bases and J dropped 0 bases, with 14 bases sitting between them. The CDR3 is CASSFTKITANTGELFF. The DNA of the CDR3 is TGCGCCAGCAGCTTCACTAAAATTACAGCGAACACCGGGGAGCTGTTTTTT.

In this sample, this clonotype turned up many times. The gene calls are TRBV12-3 or TRBV12-4 and TRBJ1-5, with D unclear. The CDR3 consists of 14 residues. V lost 5 bases and J lost 0, with 8 bases in between. The CDR3 DNA sequence: TGTGCCAGCAGTCAAGGATATAGCAATCAGCCCCAGCATTTT. The encoded protein is CASSQGYSNQPQHF.

This clonotype was seen a few times. The rearrangement links TRBV25-1 to TRBJ2-7; D call uncertain. CDR3 length: 14 amino acids. The germline V gene encodes CDR1 MGHDK and CDR2 SYGVNS. The V end was cut by 0 bases, the J end by 1 base, with 7 bases between. The DNA for the CDR3 is TGTGCCAGCAGTGAATATCGGCAATCCTACGAGCAGTACTTC. Protein sequence: CASSEYRQSYEQYF.

The rearrangement links TRBV6-5 to TRBJ2-7; 13 nucleotides align to TRBD2. The CDR3 covers 17 residues. Germline trimming cut 0 bases from V and 6 bases from J; bases unmatched to any gene: 8. The germline CDR1 and CDR2 sequences are MNHEY and SVGAGI. The CDR3 nucleotides read TGTGCCAGCAGTTACTCGATGGTGGGACTAGCGGGATTCGAGCAGTACTTC. Its translation is CASSYSMVGLAGFEQYF.

This clonotype was detected only a few times. This rearrangement joins TRBV13 to TRBJ2-1; D not certain. Between the trimmed V and J ends, which lost 2 bases and 8 bases, there was a span of 1 base. Germline V gene lookup returns CDR1 PRHDT and CDR2 FYEKMQ (reference sequence). This CDR3 is 10 amino acids long. The CDR3 region has the DNA TGTGCCAGCAGCTTACATGAGCAGTTCTTC. It yields the protein CASSLHEQFF. The full variable domain, in which reference TRBV13 and TRBJ2-1 provide the parts outside the CDR3, is AAGVIQSPRHLIKEKRETATLKCYPIPRHDTVYWYQQGPGQDPQFLISFYEKMQSDKGSIPDRFSAQQFSDYHSELNMSSLELGDSALYFCASSLHEQFFGPGTRLTVL.

The V call is TRBV29-1, the J call TRBJ1-2, with TRBD1 matching over 7 bases. This CDR3 spans 14 amino acids. The junction had 16 bases not matched to a gene; V was cut back by 7 bases and J by 8 bases. The germline V gene encodes CDR1 SQVTM and CDR2 ANQGSEA. CDR3 sequence reads: CSGSMDRLSGGYTF. CDR3 nucleotides: TGCAGCGGATCTATGGACAGGCTCTCAGGCGGCTACACCTTC.

The CDR3, as DNA: TGTGCCAGCAAGGAGGGGCCGAACACCGGGGAGCTGTTTTTT. This gives the protein CASKEGPNTGELFF. V usage is TRBV9 and J usage is TRBJ2-2, with D perhaps matching TRBD2 (6 bases). CDR3 length: 14 residues. V shed 6 bases and J shed 0 bases, with 9 bases lying between them. Germline V gene sequence: CDR1 SGDLS, CDR2 YYNGEE.

This chain connects TRBV7-2 to TRBJ2-1, with D hard to call. Germline lookup yields CDR1 SGHTA and CDR2 FQGNSA. The CDR3 runs 15 residues. Trimming took off 1 base at V and 1 base at J, with 8 bases between the two ends. The CDR3 is CASSLGRASYNEQFF. The CDR3 DNA reads as TGTGCCAGCAGCTTAGGAAGGGCGTCCTACAATGAGCAGTTCTTC.

V usage is TRBV5-1 and J usage is TRBJ2-5; possible D gene TRBD2, 5 bases. The V gene's germline CDR1 is SGHRS and CDR2 YFSETQ. Trimming shortened V by 5 bases and J by 5 bases, and 19 bases separated the two germline ends. The CDR3 covers 15 residues. This CDR3 reads CASRVRPGWEETQYF. The DNA for the CDR3 is TGCGCCAGCAGGGTACGACCAGGTTGGGAGGAGACCCAGTACTTC.

This clonotype showed up just a few times. CDR3 residues: CASSGDGRNQPQHF. CDR3 in DNA: TGTGCCAGCAGCGGAGACGGTCGCAATCAGCCCCAGCATTTT. V gene TRBV7-2 combines with J gene TRBJ1-5, with no clear D. Deletions cut 5 bases from V and 2 bases from J, with 10 bases between. The CDR3 spans 14 residues. Germline values: CDR1 SGHTA, CDR2 FQGNSA.

This clonotype was picked up a small number of times. V is TRBV5-1 and J is TRBJ2-1; 8 bases map to TRBD1. The V gene end was trimmed by 4 bases and the J gene end by 6 bases; junction bases not matched to a gene: 9. Germline CDR1 reads SGHRS; CDR2 reads YFSETQ. The CDR3 spans 15 residues. CDR3 DNA: TGCGCCAGCAGCCCACGGACAGGGTCTGTCAATGAGCAGTTCTTC. Translated, it gives CASSPRTGSVNEQFF.

This clonotype was found many times. This rearrangement joins TRBV29-1 to TRBJ2-1, with 11 bases fitting TRBD2. Germline CDR1 SQVTM, CDR2 ANQGSEA. The junction had 8 bases not matched to a gene; V was cut back by 6 bases and J by 7 bases. The CDR3 runs to 14 residues. CDR3 nucleotides: TGCAGCGTCGTTGGACTAGCGGGTATTAATGAGCAGTTCTTC. Its translation: CSVVGLAGINEQFF.

In its sample, this clonotype was seen a few times. The chain links TRBV24-1 to TRBJ2-2; D is undetermined. The V and J ends lost 3 bases and 1 base respectively, with 2 bases between them. The length of the CDR3 is 13 residues. Germline-derived CDR1 and CDR2 are KGHDR and SFDVKD. In nucleotides, the CDR3 is TGTGCCACCAGTGATCGGAACACCGGGGAGCTGTTTTTT. Translation: CATSDRNTGELFF.

The chain employs TRBV18 and TRBJ2-1; D may be TRBD2 (5 bases). The CDR3 consists of 17 residues. Trimming left V 2 bases short and J 7 bases short, with 21 bases between. Germline V gene lookup returns CDR1 KGHSH and CDR2 LQKENI. CDR3 amino acids: CASSPSSGIKLTNEQFF. The CDR3 DNA follows: TGTGCCAGCTCACCAAGCTCCGGGATAAAGCTAACAAATGAGCAGTTCTTC.